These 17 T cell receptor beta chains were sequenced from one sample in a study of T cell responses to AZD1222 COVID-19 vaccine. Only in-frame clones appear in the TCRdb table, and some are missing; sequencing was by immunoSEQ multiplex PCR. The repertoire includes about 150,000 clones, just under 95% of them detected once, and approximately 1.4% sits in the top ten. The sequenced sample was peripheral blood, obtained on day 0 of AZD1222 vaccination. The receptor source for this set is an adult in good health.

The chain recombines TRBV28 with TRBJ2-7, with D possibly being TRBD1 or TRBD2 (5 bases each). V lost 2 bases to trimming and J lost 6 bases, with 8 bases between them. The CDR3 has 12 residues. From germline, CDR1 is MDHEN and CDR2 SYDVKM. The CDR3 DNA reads TGTGCCAGCAGTTTACGGGGCTCCGAGCAGTACTTC. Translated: CASSLRGSEQYF.

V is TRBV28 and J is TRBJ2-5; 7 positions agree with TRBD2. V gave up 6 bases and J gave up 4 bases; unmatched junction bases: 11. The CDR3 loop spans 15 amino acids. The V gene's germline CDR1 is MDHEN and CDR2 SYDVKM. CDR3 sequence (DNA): TGTGCCAGCAGCCGAAGGGTGGGAGGGGCAGAGACCCAGTACTTC. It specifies CASSRRVGGAETQYF.

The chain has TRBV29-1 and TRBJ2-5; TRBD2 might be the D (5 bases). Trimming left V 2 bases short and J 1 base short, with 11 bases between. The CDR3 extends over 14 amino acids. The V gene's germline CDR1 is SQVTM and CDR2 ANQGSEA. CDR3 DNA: TGCAGCGTTGAATCACCGGGATTCCAAGAGACCCAGTACTTC. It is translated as CSVESPGFQETQYF.

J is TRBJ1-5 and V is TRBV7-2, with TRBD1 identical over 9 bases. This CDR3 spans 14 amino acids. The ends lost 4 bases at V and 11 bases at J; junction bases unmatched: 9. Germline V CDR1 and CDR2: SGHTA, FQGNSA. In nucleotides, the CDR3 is TGTGCCAGCAGCTCCGACAGGGGGGCACGGACCCAGCATTTT. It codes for CASSSDRGARTQHF.

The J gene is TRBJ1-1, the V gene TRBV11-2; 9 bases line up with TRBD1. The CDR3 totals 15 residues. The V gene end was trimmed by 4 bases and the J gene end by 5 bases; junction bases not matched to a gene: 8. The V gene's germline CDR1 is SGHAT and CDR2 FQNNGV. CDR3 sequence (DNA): TGTGCCAGCAGCTCGAGAGACAGGGGGGGGACTGAAGCTTTCTTT. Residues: CASSSRDRGGTEAFF.

CDR3 nucleotide sequence: TGTGCCAGCAGCTTGCCCTTGACAGGGGAAGGCACCGGGGAGCTGTTTTTT. The encoded protein is CASSLPLTGEGTGELFF. This chain connects TRBV5-5 to TRBJ2-2, with 8 bases that match TRBD1. The CDR3 runs to 17 residues. Germline CDR1 reads SGHKS; CDR2 reads YYEKEE (reference sequence). The trim removed 1 base at V and 4 bases at J, leaving 9 bases unmatched. Full variable domain (rest looked up from reference TRBV5-5 and TRBJ2-2): DAGVTQSPTHLIKTRGQQVTLRCSPISGHKSVSWYQQVLGQGPQFIFQYYEKEERGRGNFPDRFSARQFPNYSSELNVNALLLGDSALYLCASSLPLTGEGTGELFFGEGSRLTVL.

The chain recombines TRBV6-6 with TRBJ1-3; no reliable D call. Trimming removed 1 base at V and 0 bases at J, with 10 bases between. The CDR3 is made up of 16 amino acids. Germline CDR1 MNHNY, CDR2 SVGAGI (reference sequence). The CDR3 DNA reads TGTGCCAGCAGTTACTTCAGTTACTACTCTGGAAACACCATATATTTT. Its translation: CASSYFSYYSGNTIYF.

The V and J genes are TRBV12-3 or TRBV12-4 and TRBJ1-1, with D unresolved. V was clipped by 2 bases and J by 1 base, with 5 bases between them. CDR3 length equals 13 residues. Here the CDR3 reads CASSLRTNTEAFF. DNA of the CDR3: TGTGCCAGCAGTTTACGGACGAACACTGAAGCTTTCTTT.

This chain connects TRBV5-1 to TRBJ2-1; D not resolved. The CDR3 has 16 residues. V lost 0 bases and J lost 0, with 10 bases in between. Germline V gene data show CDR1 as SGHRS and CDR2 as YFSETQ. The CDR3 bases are TGCGCCAGCAGCTTGGATGCATCCAGCTCCTACAATGAGCAGTTCTTC. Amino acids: CASSLDASSSYNEQFF.

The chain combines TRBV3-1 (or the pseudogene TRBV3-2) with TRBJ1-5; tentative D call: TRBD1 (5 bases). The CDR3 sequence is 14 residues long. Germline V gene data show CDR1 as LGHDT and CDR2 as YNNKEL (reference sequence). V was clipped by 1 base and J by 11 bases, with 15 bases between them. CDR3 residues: CASSQGGGHMTQHF. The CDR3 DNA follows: TGTGCCAGCAGCCAAGGGGGAGGACACATGACCCAGCATTTT.

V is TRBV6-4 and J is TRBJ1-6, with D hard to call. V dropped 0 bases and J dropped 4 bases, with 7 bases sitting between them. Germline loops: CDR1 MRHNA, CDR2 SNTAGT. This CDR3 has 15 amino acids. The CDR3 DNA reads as TGTGCCAGCAGTGACTCCGGTACTTATAATTCACCCCTCCACTTT. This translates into CASSDSGTYNSPLHF.

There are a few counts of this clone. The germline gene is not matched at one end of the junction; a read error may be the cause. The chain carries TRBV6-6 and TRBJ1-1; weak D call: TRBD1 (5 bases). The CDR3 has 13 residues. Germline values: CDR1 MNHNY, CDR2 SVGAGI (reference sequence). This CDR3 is CASRKGDGPALIF. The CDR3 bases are TGTGCCAGCAGGAAAGGGGACGGCCCCGCCCTAATCTTT.

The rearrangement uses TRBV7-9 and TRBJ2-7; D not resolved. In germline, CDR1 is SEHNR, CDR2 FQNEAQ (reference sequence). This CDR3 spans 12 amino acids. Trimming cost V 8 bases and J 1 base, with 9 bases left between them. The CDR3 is CASSHSSYEQYF. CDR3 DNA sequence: TGTGCCAGCTCTCATAGTTCCTACGAGCAGTACTTC.

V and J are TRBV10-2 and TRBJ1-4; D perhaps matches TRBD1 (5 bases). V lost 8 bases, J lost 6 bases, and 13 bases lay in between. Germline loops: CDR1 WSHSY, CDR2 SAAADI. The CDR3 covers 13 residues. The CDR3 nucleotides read TGCGCCAGCGGGGCAGGGAACGATGAAAAACTGTTTTTT. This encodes CASGAGNDEKLFF.

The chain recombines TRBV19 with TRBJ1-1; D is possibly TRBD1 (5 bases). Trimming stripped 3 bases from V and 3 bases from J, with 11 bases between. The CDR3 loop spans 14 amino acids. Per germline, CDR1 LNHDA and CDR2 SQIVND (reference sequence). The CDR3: CASSIGGGYTEAFF. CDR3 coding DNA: TGTGCCAGTAGTATTGGCGGGGGTTACACTGAAGCTTTCTTT.

The CDR3 loop reads CASSEGGQGGRYEQYF. The CDR3 coding sequence is TGTGCCAGCAGTGAAGGGGGGCAGGGAGGGAGGTACGAGCAGTACTTC. This sequence joins TRBV6-1 and TRBJ2-7, with D maybe TRBD2 (7 bases). With 1 base removed from V and 4 bases from J, the gap between germline ends came to 17 bases. Germline lookup yields CDR1 MNHNS and CDR2 SASEGT. This CDR3 is built from 16 residues.

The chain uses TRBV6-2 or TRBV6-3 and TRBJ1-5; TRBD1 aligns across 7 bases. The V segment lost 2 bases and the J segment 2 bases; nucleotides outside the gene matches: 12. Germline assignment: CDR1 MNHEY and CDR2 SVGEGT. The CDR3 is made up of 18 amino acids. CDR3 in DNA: TGTGCCAGCAGTTACGGGAAAAGGGCAGGGGGAGGCAATCAGCCCCAGCATTTT. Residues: CASSYGKRAGGGNQPQHF.